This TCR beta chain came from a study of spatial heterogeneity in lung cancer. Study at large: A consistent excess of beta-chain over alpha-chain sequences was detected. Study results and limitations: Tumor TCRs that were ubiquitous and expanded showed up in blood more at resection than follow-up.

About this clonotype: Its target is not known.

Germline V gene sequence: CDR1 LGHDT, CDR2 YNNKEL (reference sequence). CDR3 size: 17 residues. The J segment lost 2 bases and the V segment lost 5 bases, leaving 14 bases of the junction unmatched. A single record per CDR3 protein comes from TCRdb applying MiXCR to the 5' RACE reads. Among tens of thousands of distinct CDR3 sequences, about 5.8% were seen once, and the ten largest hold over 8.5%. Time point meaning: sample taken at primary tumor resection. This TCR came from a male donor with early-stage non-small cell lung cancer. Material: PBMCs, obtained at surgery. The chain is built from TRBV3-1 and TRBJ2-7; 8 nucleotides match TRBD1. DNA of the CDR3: TGTGCCAGCAGCGTAACAGGGGGTCGGACGGATCCCTACGAGCAGTACTTC. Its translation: CASSVTGGRTDPYEQYF.